The T cell receptor beta chain under discussion was sequenced for a study of T cell responses to AZD1222 COVID-19 vaccine. Here immunoSEQ multiplex PCR was the method, and the copy in TCRdb shows in-frame clones only, minus some. The sample yields 60,000 to 70,000 clones, roughly four fifths seen once. Germline assignment: CDR1 SNHLY and CDR2 FYNNEI. V was trimmed by 0 bases and J by 2 bases, leaving 8 bases between them. The CDR3 length is 14 residues. The material sequenced was peripheral blood, taken on day 0 of AZD1222 vaccination. The chain is built from TRBV2 and TRBJ2-7; D not resolved. The receptor was derived from an adult in good health. The CDR3 region has the DNA TGTGCCAGCAGTGAAGCGCTCGGGCCCTACGAGCAGTACTTC. The encoded protein is CASSEALGPYEQYF.